Below, 26 T cell receptor beta chains from the same sample are listed, as sequenced in a study of cytomegalovirus exposure and HLA in healthy donors. The table came from immunoSEQ multiplex PCR; TCRdb's copy has only in-frame clones and leaves some out. The sample shows more than 140,000 clones, approximately 91% of them seen only once. Sequenced: PBMCs. The receptor set was obtained from a woman between 18 and 29 years old in good health and CMV-seropositive.

In DNA form, the CDR3 reads TGTGCCAGCTCACCACCGGTTGTGACAGTCAATCAGCCCCAGCATTTT. Its translation is CASSPPVVTVNQPQHF. The chain employs TRBV18 and TRBJ1-5; D may be TRBD1 (5 bases). Germline CDR1 is KGHSH and CDR2 is LQKENI. Trimming took off 0 bases at V and 3 bases at J, with 12 bases between the two ends. The CDR3 extends over 16 amino acids.

The chain recombines TRBV7-2 with TRBJ1-1; 7 positions match TRBD1. Losses at the gene ends were 5 bases for V and 0 bases for J; bases not matched to a gene: 6. Looked up from germline, CDR1 is SGHTA and CDR2 is FQGNSA. CDR3 length equals 15 residues. CDR3 amino acids: CASSREGALNTEAFF. DNA of the CDR3: TGTGCCAGCAGCCGAGAGGGGGCGCTGAACACTGAAGCTTTCTTT.

This clone occurred once. The chain joins TRBV5-4 to TRBJ2-7; 9 bases align to TRBD1. Germline assignment: CDR1 SGHNT and CDR2 YYREEE (reference sequence). V gave up 3 bases and J gave up 1 base; unmatched junction bases: 5. The CDR3 has 15 amino acids. The CDR3: CASSSGQGFSYEQYF. The CDR3 coding sequence is TGTGCCAGCAGCTCTGGACAGGGGTTTTCCTACGAGCAGTACTTC.

The rearrangement links TRBV11-3 to TRBJ2-7; maybe TRBD1 (6 bases). Germline V gene sequence: CDR1 SGHNT, CDR2 YENEEA. V lost 6 bases and J lost 1, with 19 bases in between. The CDR3 consists of 16 residues. CDR3 region: CASSDSDSYPSYEQYF. In DNA, the CDR3 is TGTGCCAGCAGTGATTCGGACAGCTACCCTTCCTACGAGCAGTACTTC.

This clone was found a few times. This chain joins TRBV7-3 and TRBJ2-5; 14 positions match TRBD2. V gave up 2 bases and J gave up 3 bases; unmatched junction bases: 8. The germline CDR1 and CDR2 sequences are SGHTA and FQGTGA. The CDR3 length is 18 residues. This chain's CDR3 is CASSLGPPGLAGEETQYF. The DNA of the CDR3 is TGTGCCAGCAGCTTAGGCCCTCCGGGACTAGCGGGAGAAGAGACCCAGTACTTC.

This clone was seen only a few times. One base separates it from a far larger clone, so it is likely a read error. The sample has other DNA sequences that encode this CDR3 too. This sequence joins TRBV28 and TRBJ2-7; 9 nucleotides line up with TRBD2. Per the germline V gene, CDR1 is MDHEN and CDR2 is SYDVKM. The CDR3 covers 17 residues. CDR3 nucleotide sequence: TGCGCCAGCAGTTTAATCGGCCGCGGGGGGGGATTATACGAGCAGTACTTC. Amino acid sequence: CASSLIGRGGGLYEQYF.

This clone was detected only a few times. The chain recombines TRBV5-5 with TRBJ2-7, with 10 bases matching TRBD2. After removal of 3 bases from V and 6 bases from J, the junction contained 12 bases not matched to a gene. Germline assignment: CDR1 SGHKS and CDR2 YYEKEE (reference sequence). This CDR3 is 16 amino acids long. Here the CDR3 reads CASSWPGTSVEVEQYF. In nucleotides, the CDR3 is TGTGCCAGCAGCTGGCCCGGGACTAGCGTGGAAGTCGAGCAGTACTTC. The full variable domain, completed using reference TRBV5-5 and TRBJ2-7, is DAGVTQSPTHLIKTRGQQVTLRCSPISGHKSVSWYQQVLGQGPQFIFQYYEKEERGRGNFPDRFSARQFPNYSSELNVNALLLGDSALYLCASSWPGTSVEVEQYFGPGTRLTVT.

This chain uses TRBV11-3 with TRBJ2-3, with a tentative D call TRBD1 (7 bases). This CDR3 comprises 17 residues. Trimming left V 3 bases short and J 0 bases short, with 16 bases between. Per the germline V gene, CDR1 is SGHNT and CDR2 is YENEEA. The DNA of the CDR3 is TGTGCCAGCAGCTTTGGCCTGCGGGACAGAAGCACAGATACGCAGTATTTT. Encoded protein: CASSFGLRDRSTDTQYF.

This clone was seen more than once but under ten times. The genes are TRBV6-1 and TRBJ1-2, with D perhaps matching TRBD1 (5 bases). Germline V gene data show CDR1 as MNHNS and CDR2 as SASEGT. The CDR3 contains 12 residues. V lost 8 bases and J 8 bases, leaving 15 bases between the germline ends. CDR3 sequence reads: CASGRRDGGYTF. The CDR3 DNA reads as TGTGCCAGCGGACGCAGGGATGGAGGCTACACCTTC.

The genes are TRBV27 and TRBJ2-7; tentatively, D is TRBD1 (5 bases). V was pared by 3 bases and J by 0 bases, with 6 bases between. Germline assignment: CDR1 MNHEY and CDR2 SMNVEV (reference sequence). The length of the CDR3 is 13 residues. Here the CDR3 DNA reads TGTGCCAGCAGTTTGACAGCCTCCTACGAGCAGTACTTC. Its protein is CASSLTASYEQYF.

The CDR3 loop is CAGEREGSYNEQFF. The CDR3, as DNA: TGTGCCGGTGAGCGGGAGGGCTCCTACAATGAGCAGTTCTTC. The chain couples TRBV30 to TRBJ2-1; the match to TRBD2 covers 10 bases. Germline V gives CDR1 GTSNPN, CDR2 SVGIG (reference sequence). V lost 8 bases, J lost 0 bases, and 4 bases stayed unmatched. This CDR3 region has 14 residues.

The count of this clone is one. The J gene is TRBJ2-2, the V gene TRBV10-2; the D gene is possibly TRBD2 (5 bases). Per germline, CDR1 WSHSY and CDR2 SAAADI. Trimming removed 4 bases from V and 3 bases from J, with 12 bases in between. The CDR3 length is 15 residues. The CDR3 reads CASSGSHGDTGELFF. As DNA, the CDR3 is TGCGCCAGCAGTGGGTCGCACGGGGACACCGGGGAGCTGTTTTTT.

The table lists this clone with a few counts. The J gene is TRBJ2-1, the V gene TRBV9, with TRBD1 matching over 8 bases. The CDR3 is made up of 18 amino acids. In germline, CDR1 is SGDLS, CDR2 YYNGEE. V dropped 6 bases and J dropped 0; count of bases not matched to a gene: 14. CDR3 bases: TGTGCCAGCACCAGGGGGCAGGAGTCCCGTCTCTCCTACAATGAGCAGTTCTTC. Translated, it gives CASTRGQESRLSYNEQFF.

The gene calls are TRBV29-1 and TRBJ2-7; D is ambiguous. The CDR3 is made up of 12 amino acids. CDR1 and CDR2 from the germline V gene are SQVTM and ANQGSEA. The V and J ends lost 5 bases and 0 bases respectively, with 8 bases between them. The CDR3 DNA reads TGCAGCGTTCTAAGTAACTCCTACGAGCAGTACTTC. This gives the protein CSVLSNSYEQYF.

The rearrangement joins TRBV4-2 to TRBJ2-7; TRBD1 matches at 10 bases. Germline V lookup: CDR1 LGHNA, CDR2 YNFKEQ. This CDR3 is 15 amino acids long. The trim removed 3 bases at V and 1 base at J, leaving 3 bases unmatched. The CDR3 DNA follows: TGTGCCAGCAGCCACGGACAGGGGGGGTCCTACGAGCAGTACTTC. It codes for CASSHGQGGSYEQYF.

The chain joins TRBV27 to TRBJ2-3; the match to TRBD2 covers 14 bases. With 3 bases clipped from V and 4 bases from J, the junction kept 3 bases outside the gene matches. Per germline, CDR1 MNHEY and CDR2 SMNVEV (reference sequence). The CDR3 extends over 16 amino acids. This CDR3 reads CASSLGLAGEADTQYF. The CDR3, as DNA: TGTGCCAGCAGTTTGGGACTAGCGGGAGAAGCAGATACGCAGTATTTT.

This chain connects TRBV6-1 to TRBJ2-7; tentatively, D is TRBD2 (5 bases). This CDR3 contains 14 residues. Germline lookup yields CDR1 MNHNS and CDR2 SASEGT. Trimming left V 0 bases short and J 5 bases short, with 11 bases between. DNA of the CDR3: TGTGCCAGCAGTGAAGCGCGGGTCGGGGACGAGCAGTACTTC. Protein: CASSEARVGDEQYF.

The rearrangement joins TRBV12-5 to TRBJ1-1; no clear D. The V end was cut by 1 base, the J end by 7 bases, with 4 bases between. Germline CDR1 and CDR2: LGHNT and FRNRAP. This CDR3 has 11 amino acids. CDR3 region: CASGLAGEAFF. The CDR3 nucleotides read TGTGCTAGTGGTTTGGCGGGTGAAGCTTTCTTT.

V usage is TRBV7-9 and J usage is TRBJ2-5; 10 bases are shared with TRBD2. V gave up 5 bases and J gave up 5 bases; unmatched junction bases: 8. Germline loops: CDR1 SEHNR, CDR2 FQNEAQ (reference sequence). This CDR3 has 15 residues. CDR3 DNA: TGTGCCAGCAGCCTAGAACTTAGCGGGAGGGAGACCCAGTACTTC. Protein: CASSLELSGRETQYF.

The gene calls are TRBV5-1 and TRBJ2-4, with TRBD2 matching over 12 bases. This CDR3 has 16 residues. V lost 3 bases, J lost 4 bases, and 5 bases stayed unmatched. From germline, CDR1 is SGHRS and CDR2 YFSETQ. CDR3 loop: CASSSASGRVKNIQYF. DNA of the CDR3: TGCGCCAGCAGCTCTGCTAGCGGGAGGGTAAAAAACATTCAGTACTTC.

The chain is built from TRBV13 and TRBJ2-1; D gene ambiguous. This CDR3 contains 13 residues. Trimming stripped 2 bases from V and 5 bases from J, with 7 bases between. The V gene's germline CDR1 is PRHDT and CDR2 FYEKMQ (reference sequence). CDR3: CASSLFIDNEQFF. In nucleotides, the CDR3 is TGTGCCAGCAGCTTATTCATTGACAATGAGCAGTTCTTC.

The V gene is TRBV12-5, the J gene TRBJ2-1; no reliable D call. The V and J ends lost 0 bases and 7 bases respectively, with 13 bases between them. This CDR3 contains 15 residues. Germline values: CDR1 LGHNT, CDR2 FRNRAP. In DNA form, the CDR3 reads TGTGCTAGTGGTTTGGTCCCTAGTTTCTATAATGAGCAGTTCTTC. It translates to CASGLVPSFYNEQFF. The whole variable domain, remainder taken from reference TRBV12-5 and TRBJ2-1, is DARVTQTPRHKVTEMGQEVTMRCQPILGHNTVFWYRQTMMQGLELLAYFRNRAPLDDSGMPKDRFSAEMPDATLATLKIQPSEPRDSAVYFCASGLVPSFYNEQFFGPGTRLTVL.

V usage is TRBV30 and J usage is TRBJ1-2; D is ambiguous. Germline values: CDR1 GTSNPN, CDR2 SVGIG (reference sequence). V shed 0 bases and J shed 0 bases, with 14 bases lying between them. This CDR3 spans 16 amino acids. CDR3 nucleotide sequence: TGTGCCTGGAGTGTGAGGCAGCAATTTTCTAACTATGGCTACACCTTC. Translated: CAWSVRQQFSNYGYTF.

V is TRBV25-1 and J is TRBJ2-7; no clear D gene. In germline, CDR1 is MGHDK, CDR2 SYGVNS. V was clipped by 3 bases and J by 7 bases, with 7 bases between them. There are 11 residues in the CDR3. CDR3 coding DNA: TGTGCCAGCAGTGATTTGAGGGAGCAGTACTTC. This codes for CASSDLREQYF.

This clone has a single count. The V and J genes are TRBV4-1 and TRBJ2-3; the D gene is possibly TRBD1 (5 bases). Germline CDR1 MGHRA, CDR2 YSYEKL. The CDR3 has 17 residues. Trimming removed 3 bases from V and 0 bases from J, with 16 bases in between. The CDR3, as DNA: TGCGCCAGCAGCCAGAATGGGGCTTCAACTAGCACAGATACGCAGTATTTT. This encodes CASSQNGASTSTDTQYF.

The chain joins TRBV6-5 to TRBJ2-3, with TRBD2 identical over 14 bases. The V and J ends lost 3 bases and 6 bases, in that order; junction bases with no gene match: 5. Germline V gene data show CDR1 as MNHEY and CDR2 as SVGAGI. This CDR3 spans 16 amino acids. The DNA for the CDR3 is TGTGCCAGCAGTTATCAGGGACTAGCGGGAGCGGATACGCAGTATTTT. It codes for CASSYQGLAGADTQYF.